Here is one T cell receptor (beta chain) with its context. As yet, its antigen is unknown. Germline values: CDR1 LNHDA, CDR2 SQIVND (reference sequence). The CDR3 spans 16 residues. Trimming removed 7 bases from V and 6 bases from J; junction bases left unmatched: 12. The data stem from a study of cytomegalovirus exposure and HLA in healthy donors. Findings of the study overall: Cytomegalovirus-associated TCR beta chains were listed, numbering 150 to 200. In a later analysis, HLA-C alleles had the fewest associated TCRs, DRB1 alleles the most. Later work associated 16,951 TCR beta sequences with HLA alleles at 0.05 false discovery rate.

Vbeta (60) and Jbeta (13) primers were used in the PCR. Original processing notes: The authors later counted 65 million to 90 million unique TCR beta chains, 8.5 million to 13 million of them shared. The method was immunoSEQ multiplex PCR; TCRdb's version includes in-frame clones alone and lacks a portion of them. Clonal size and the V and J genes are those of that table, whereas D and trimming came from the DNA. The data contain fewer than 75,000 clones, roughly four fifths of them singletons. The TCR comes from a man in his 70s in good health and CMV-seronegative. Input material: PBMCs. The chain uses TRBV19 and TRBJ2-2; 9 bases line up with TRBD2. CDR3 DNA: TGTGCCAGTACCAAATTAGCGGGAGTGGGGGCCGGGGAGCTGTTTTTT. The encoded protein is CASTKLAGVGAGELFF.